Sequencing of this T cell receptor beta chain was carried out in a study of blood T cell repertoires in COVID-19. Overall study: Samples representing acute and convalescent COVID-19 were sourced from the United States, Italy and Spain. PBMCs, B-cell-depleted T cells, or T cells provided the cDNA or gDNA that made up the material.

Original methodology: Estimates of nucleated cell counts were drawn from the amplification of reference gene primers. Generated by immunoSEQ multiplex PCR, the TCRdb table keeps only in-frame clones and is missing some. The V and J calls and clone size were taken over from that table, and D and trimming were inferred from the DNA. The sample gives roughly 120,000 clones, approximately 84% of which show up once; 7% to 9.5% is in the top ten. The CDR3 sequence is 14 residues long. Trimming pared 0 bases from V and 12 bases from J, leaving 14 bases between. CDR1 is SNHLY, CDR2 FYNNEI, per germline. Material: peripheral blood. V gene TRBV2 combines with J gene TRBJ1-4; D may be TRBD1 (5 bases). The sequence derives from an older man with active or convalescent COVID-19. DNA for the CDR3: TGTGCCAGCAGTGAAGCGCACGGGGGGGGAGAACTGTTTTTT. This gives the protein CASSEAHGGGELFF. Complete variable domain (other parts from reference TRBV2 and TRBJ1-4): EPEVTQTPSHQVTQMGQEVILRCVPISNHLYFYWYRQILGQKVEFLVSFYNNEISEKSEIFDDQFSVERPDGSNFTLKIRSTKLEDSAMYFCASSEAHGGGELFFGSGTQLSVL.